Presented here are 22 T cell receptor beta chains from one specimen sequenced in a study of T-cell reconstitution after alpha-beta-depleted transplantation in children. A TCRbeta library incorporating unique molecular identifiers was prepared. One entry per CDR3 protein, called by TCRdb with MiXCR from the PCR reads. Of around 680,000 distinct CDR3 sequences in the sample, over 15% were seen once. This specimen was PBMCs from the stem cell graft donor, taken from the stem cell graft. The receptor source for this set is a human donor who donated a stem cell graft to a child with acute myeloid leukemia.

Many counts were recorded for this clonotype. The chain is built from TRBV20-1 and TRBJ2-7, with 7 bases matching TRBD1. The CDR3 runs to 15 residues. Germline V gene data show CDR1 as DFQATT and CDR2 as SNEGSKA (reference sequence). After removal of 3 bases from V and 5 bases from J, the junction contained 13 bases not matched to a gene. DNA for the CDR3: TGCAGTGCTAGCTCGACAGGGTTCGGGTTTCACGAGCAGTACTTC. Translated, it gives CSASSTGFGFHEQYF.

There are many counts of this clonotype. The rearrangement uses TRBV20-1 and TRBJ2-1; 7 positions agree with TRBD1. The CDR3 is made up of 14 amino acids. Germline CDR1 is DFQATT and CDR2 is SNEGSKA (reference sequence). J was trimmed by 6 bases and V by 0 bases; bases with no gene match: 5. The DNA for the CDR3 is TGCAGTGCTAGAGAATGGGGACAGAGCAATGAGCAGTTCTTC. The encoded protein is CSAREWGQSNEQFF.

V and J are TRBV7-2 and TRBJ1-1; 9 bases match TRBD1. Germline V gene data show CDR1 as SGHTA and CDR2 as FQGNSA. Germline trimming cut 1 base from V and 4 bases from J; bases unmatched to any gene: 10. The CDR3 has 17 amino acids. The CDR3 reads CASSLVGTGYVPTEAFF. Here the CDR3 DNA reads TGTGCCAGCAGCTTAGTCGGGACAGGGTATGTTCCCACTGAAGCTTTCTTT.

This clonotype was seen only a few times. The rearrangement uses TRBV7-9 and TRBJ2-1; D unclear. V was trimmed by 5 bases and J by 12 bases, leaving 17 bases between them. This CDR3 contains 13 residues. Germline assignment: CDR1 SEHNR and CDR2 FQNEAQ (reference sequence). The CDR3 bases are TGTGCCAGCAGCCCCGACGGATATCTCGGGCAGTTCTTC. Translated: CASSPDGYLGQFF.

This clonotype was detected only a few times. The chain combines TRBV4-3 with TRBJ2-5; D might be TRBD1 (6 bases). This CDR3 is built from 16 residues. V gave up 2 bases and J gave up 1 base, with 14 bases separating them. In germline, CDR1 is LGHNA, CDR2 YSLEER. DNA for the CDR3: TGCGCCAGCAGCCAACTATTCTCAGGGGTCCAAGAGACCCAGTACTTC. This sequence encodes CASSQLFSGVQETQYF.

This clonotype was observed at least ten times. This chain uses TRBV20-1 with TRBJ2-2; 8 bases align to TRBD1. The V gene end was trimmed by 2 bases and the J gene end by 4 bases; junction bases not matched to a gene: 9. From germline, CDR1 is DFQATT and CDR2 SNEGSKA (reference sequence). CDR3 length: 16 amino acids. In DNA form, the CDR3 reads TGCAGTGCTAGACCAGGGGGCTACCGAGGCACCGGGGAGCTGTTTTTT. As protein: CSARPGGYRGTGELFF.

This clonotype was picked up a small number of times. The V and J genes are TRBV5-6 and TRBJ2-1; unclear D gene. The germline V gene has CDR1 SGHDT and CDR2 YYEEEE. V dropped 3 bases and J dropped 3 bases, with 13 bases sitting between them. The CDR3 loop spans 15 amino acids. The CDR3 DNA sequence: TGTGCCAGCAGCTGGTGGGCCTCCGACTACAATGAGCAGTTCTTC. This encodes CASSWWASDYNEQFF.

A single count supports this clonotype. The rearrangement links TRBV20-1 to TRBJ2-1, with a possible D match to TRBD1 (6 bases). Germline lookup yields CDR1 DFQATT and CDR2 SNEGSKA (reference sequence). Trimming stripped 5 bases from V and 8 bases from J, with 16 bases between. CDR3 length equals 13 residues. CDR3 amino acids: CSAPGWGRYEQFF. In nucleotides, the CDR3 is TGCAGTGCTCCCGGTTGGGGGCGATATGAGCAGTTCTTC.

The V and J genes are TRBV28 and TRBJ1-6; no firm D call. V lost 11 bases and J lost 6, with 8 bases in between. Germline CDR1 MDHEN, CDR2 SYDVKM. The CDR3 is 11 residues long. DNA of the CDR3: TGTGCCTGCATGGGTAATTCACCCCTCCACTTT. Its protein product is CACMGNSPLHF.

This chain joins TRBV7-2 and TRBJ2-5; D assignment may be TRBD1 or TRBD2 (5 bases each). This CDR3 is 14 amino acids long. Germline V gene sequence: CDR1 SGHTA, CDR2 FQGNSA. V lost 3 bases and J lost 5, with 13 bases in between. This chain's CDR3 is CASSFEGRGETQYF. Written as DNA, the CDR3 is TGTGCCAGCAGCTTCGAGGGGCGAGGGGAGACCCAGTACTTC. Looking up the rest from reference TRBV7-2 and TRBJ2-5 gives the full variable domain: GAGVSQSPSNKVTEKGKDVELRCDPISGHTALYWYRQSLGQGLEFLIYFQGNSAPDKSGLPSDRFSAERTGGSVSTLTIQRTQQEDSAVYLCASSFEGRGETQYFGPGTRLLVL.

This clonotype has ten or more counts. V gene TRBV20-1 combines with J gene TRBJ1-1; no firm D call. V was shortened by 0 bases and J by 5 bases, with 13 bases between the two germline ends. In germline, CDR1 is DFQATT, CDR2 SNEGSKA (reference sequence). This CDR3 is built from 14 residues. The CDR3 sequence is CSAREERSRTEAFF. The CDR3 DNA reads as TGCAGTGCTAGAGAGGAGAGAAGTAGGACTGAAGCTTTCTTT.

V is TRBV2 and J is TRBJ1-2; the D is unclear. Germline V gene sequence: CDR1 SNHLY, CDR2 FYNNEI. The CDR3 contains 13 residues. The ends were cut back, 6 bases at V and 4 bases at J, with 12 bases in the middle. The CDR3 bases are TGTGCCAGCAGGGATATATTACTCTATGGCTACACCTTC. Its translation is CASRDILLYGYTF.

The table lists this clonotype with a few counts. The V and J genes are TRBV7-8 and TRBJ2-1, with D perhaps TRBD1 or TRBD2 (5 bases each). The V and J ends lost 5 bases and 12 bases respectively, with 14 bases between them. This CDR3 is 12 amino acids long. Germline-derived CDR1 and CDR2 are SGHVS and FQNEAQ. The CDR3 sequence is CASSQRTGTQFF. CDR3 nucleotides: TGTGCCAGCAGCCAAAGAACCGGGACGCAGTTCTTC.

The V gene is TRBV10-3, the J gene TRBJ1-2, with 8 bases that match TRBD1. This CDR3 is 13 amino acids long. The germline gives CDR1 ENHRY, CDR2 SYGVKD. V shed 7 bases and J 3 bases; nucleotides not matched to a gene: 4. The DNA of the CDR3 is TGTGCCATCACACAACAGGGGGACTATGGCTACACCTTC. Translating gives CAITQQGDYGYTF.

In its sample, this clonotype was seen many times. V is TRBV20-1 and J is TRBJ2-7, with D possibly TRBD2 on 6 matching bases. CDR1 is DFQATT, CDR2 SNEGSKA, per germline (reference sequence). Deletions cut 3 bases from V and 4 bases from J, with 7 bases between. The CDR3 is 11 residues long. The DNA for the CDR3 is TGCAGTGCTAGCGGGGGATACGAGCAGTACTTC. Translation: CSASGGYEQYF.

A few counts support this clonotype. The genes are TRBV15 and TRBJ1-3, with a tentative D call TRBD1 (6 bases). V lost 0 bases to trimming and J lost 0 bases, with 9 bases between them. The CDR3 runs 16 residues. Germline V gives CDR1 LNHNV, CDR2 YYDKDF (reference sequence). The CDR3 DNA sequence: TGTGCCACCAGCAGAGATACAGGGTTCTCTGGAAACACCATATATTTT. It translates to CATSRDTGFSGNTIYF.

CDR3 nucleotides: TGTGCCAGCAGTTGGACTAGCGGGGGGTTCGAGCAGTACTTC. Translating it yields CASSWTSGGFEQYF. The rearrangement links TRBV27 to TRBJ2-7; the match to TRBD2 covers 14 bases. V lost 4 bases and J lost 6; bases outside the gene matches: 2. Germline V gene lookup returns CDR1 MNHEY and CDR2 SMNVEV (reference sequence). The length of the CDR3 is 14 residues.

This clonotype was observed a handful of times. This sequence joins TRBV29-1 and TRBJ2-1; perhaps TRBD1 as D (7 bases). The CDR3 spans 15 residues. CDR1 is SQVTM and CDR2 is ANQGSEA in the germline V gene. Trimming left V 6 bases short and J 6 bases short, with 21 bases between. CDR3 nucleotide sequence: TGCAGCGTGGGATCAGGGGGGAGGTTGGGCAATGAGCAGTTCTTC. This translates into CSVGSGGRLGNEQFF.

Many counts were recorded for this clonotype. One end of the junction does not line up with germline, which may come from a read error. The chain combines TRBV5-1 with TRBJ1-5; no firm D call. This CDR3 is built from 13 residues. From germline, CDR1 is SGHRS and CDR2 YFSETQ. The CDR3 is CASSPDSNQPQHF. In DNA, the CDR3 is TGTGCCAGCAGTCCCGATAGCAATCAGCCCCAGCATTTT.

This clonotype was detected only a few times. This chain links TRBV7-2 with TRBJ2-5, with a weak D call TRBD2 (6 bases). V was pared by 5 bases and J by 7 bases, with 26 bases between. This CDR3 spans 17 amino acids. Per the germline V gene, CDR1 is SGHTA and CDR2 is FQGNSA. The CDR3 is CASSTRERAPSRRTQYF. The DNA of the CDR3 is TGTGCCAGCAGCACCCGTGAGCGGGCCCCTTCAAGGCGGACCCAGTACTTC. Full variable domain (remainder filled in from reference TRBV7-2 and TRBJ2-5): GAGVSQSPSNKVTEKGKDVELRCDPISGHTALYWYRQSLGQGLEFLIYFQGNSAPDKSGLPSDRFSAERTGGSVSTLTIQRTQQEDSAVYLCASSTRERAPSRRTQYFGPGTRLLVL.

The chain uses TRBV6-1 and TRBJ1-1; unclear D gene. V dropped 0 bases and J dropped 7 bases, with 0 bases sitting between them. This CDR3 has 10 residues. The germline V gene encodes CDR1 MNHNS and CDR2 SASEGT. The CDR3 spells CASSEAEAFF. The CDR3 DNA is TGTGCCAGCAGTGAAGCTGAAGCTTTCTTT.

This clonotype has a single count. The chain is built from TRBV28 and TRBJ1-5, with a possible D match to TRBD1 (6 bases). V was pared by 6 bases and J by 0 bases, with 15 bases between. CDR3 length: 16 residues. The germline V gene has CDR1 MDHEN and CDR2 SYDVKM. The CDR3 loop is CASSQRTDFSNQPQHF. CDR3 sequence (DNA): TGTGCCAGCAGCCAAAGGACAGATTTTAGCAATCAGCCCCAGCATTTT. The variable domain in full, with the rest retrieved from reference TRBV28 and TRBJ1-5, is DVKVTQSSRYLVKRTGEKVFLECVQDMDHENMFWYRQDPGLGLRLIYFSYDVKMKEKGDIPEGYSVSREKKERFSLILESASTNQTSMYLCASSQRTDFSNQPQHFGDGTRLSIL.